These T cell receptor beta chains were read from a single sample in a study of T cells in Graves' hyperthyroidism and ophthalmopathy. MiXCR, applied by TCRdb to the multiplex PCR reads, yields one record per CDR3 protein. The data contain under 700,000 distinct CDR3 sequences, over 15% of them singletons. The sequencing sample was made of blood. Receptors originate from a woman between 18 and 30 years old with Graves' hyperthyroidism. CDR3s include the opening cysteine and the closing phenylalanine or tryptophan. Each record gives: D gene, CDR3 length, J gene, clone size, V gene, CDR3 protein, CDR3 DNA. A D gene is named only where the DNA matches it firmly. Clone size is given for some rows only: seen once, a few or many times, or a class if the clone is expanded.

>-|16|TRBJ2-5|many|TRBV7-8
CASSPMTGLYQETQYF
TGTGCCAGCAGCCCAATGACAGGCCTGTACCAAGAGACCCAGTACTTC
>-|13|TRBJ1-1|many|TRBV7-2
CASSLGLGTEAFF
TGTGCCAGCAGCTTGGGACTTGGTACTGAAGCTTTCTTT
>-|12|TRBJ2-7|-|TRBV20-1
CSVTASPYEQYF
TGCAGCGTAACAGCAAGCCCCTACGAGCAGTACTTC
>-|11|TRBJ2-5|few|TRBV5-1
CASSSTGTQYF
TGCGCCAGCAGCTCCACGGGGACCCAGTACTTC
>-|15|TRBJ2-7|many|TRBV18
CASSPPVARRVEQYF
TGTGCCAGCTCACCACCAGTAGCGAGACGGGTCGAGCAGTACTTC
>TRBD1|16|TRBJ2-4|few|TRBV19
CASSTGQGSGKNIQYF
TGTGCCAGTAGTACCGGACAGGGTTCTGGCAAAAACATTCAGTACTTC
>-|13|TRBJ1-2|-|TRBV28
CASRMQARGGYTF
TGTGCCAGCAGAATGCAGGCTCGAGGTGGCTACACCTTC
>-|15|TRBJ2-1|-|TRBV15
CATSTFRQSYSEQFF
TGTGCCACCAGTACATTTCGACAAAGCTACAGTGAGCAGTTCTTC
>-|15|TRBJ1-1|-|TRBV19
CASSIVGRLNTEAFF
TGTGCCAGTAGTATAGTCGGGCGGCTGAACACTGAAGCTTTCTTT
>-|15|TRBJ2-1|-|TRBV7-9
CASSSRGSSYNEHFF
TGTGCCAGCAGCTCCAGGGGCAGTTCCTACAATGAGCATTTCTTC
>-|13|TRBJ2-5|-|TRBV20-1
CSASPGLQETQYF
TGCAGTGCTTCTCCGGGCTTACAAGAGACCCAGTACTTC
>-|14|TRBJ1-2|-|TRBV5-1
CASSLAAGRGGYTF
TGCGCCAGCAGCTTGGCCGCTGGGAGAGGCGGCTACACCTTC
>-|12|TRBJ2-7|many|TRBV6-1
CASSLSLNEQYF
TGTGCCAGCAGTCTAAGCCTTAACGAGCAGTACTTC
>TRBD2|18|TRBJ2-2|few|TRBV7-9
CASSSPRDRGVNTGELFF
TGTGCCAGCAGCTCTCCCCGGGACCGGGGGGTGAACACCGGGGAGCTGTTTTTT
>-|14|TRBJ1-5|-|TRBV10-2
CASSGLGSNQPQHF
TGCGCCAGCAGTGGGCTTGGCAGCAATCAGCCCCAGCATTTT
>-|14|TRBJ1-4|few|TRBV7-3
CASSHPGPNEKLFF
TGTGCCAGCAGCCATCCGGGACCCAATGAAAAACTGTTTTTT
>-|15|TRBJ2-5|many|TRBV3-1
CASSQDWPVQETQYF
TGTGCCAGCAGCCAAGATTGGCCAGTCCAAGAGACCCAGTACTTC
>TRBD1|13|TRBJ2-5|few|TRBV5-1
CASSVRGSETQYF
TGCGCCAGCAGCGTCAGGGGGTCGGAGACCCAGTACTTC
>-|12|TRBJ2-7|many|TRBV20-1
CSATNGVDEQYF
TGCAGTGCCACAAATGGAGTCGACGAGCAGTACTTC
>-|14|TRBJ1-2|many|TRBV13
CASSDGVQDYGYTF
TGTGCCAGCAGCGACGGGGTGCAAGACTATGGCTACACCTTC
>TRBD1|16|TRBJ2-7|few|TRBV5-1
CASSWGAGTGPYEQYF
TGCGCCAGCAGCTGGGGGGCCGGGACAGGCCCTTACGAGCAGTACTTC
>TRBD1|13|TRBJ2-7|-|TRBV6-1
CASSPGTDSSQYF
TGTGCCAGCAGCCCCGGGACAGACTCCTCGCAGTACTTC
>-|13|TRBJ2-7|-|TRBV7-9
CASSLMRSHEQYF
TGTGCCAGCAGCTTAATGAGGAGCCACGAGCAGTACTTC
>-|16|TRBJ2-1|many|TRBV20-1
CSARDLRTLSYNEQFF
TGCAGTGCTAGAGATCTAAGAACCCTCTCCTACAATGAGCAGTTCTTC
>-|16|TRBJ1-5|-|TRBV19
CASSAAGTASNQPQHF
TGTGCCAGTAGTGCGGCCGGGACGGCAAGCAATCAGCCCCAGCATTTT
>-|17|TRBJ2-2|-|TRBV9
CASSVGRSNRDTGELFF
TGTGCCAGCAGCGTCGGACGCTCGAATAGGGACACCGGGGAGCTGTTTTTT
>-|14|TRBJ2-5|few|TRBV28
CASSPAGRQETQYF
TGTGCCAGCAGTCCCGCAGGGAGGCAAGAGACCCAGTACTTC
>-|14|TRBJ2-1|-|TRBV29-1
CSVDGASSYNEQFF
TGCAGCGTTGACGGTGCTAGCTCCTACAATGAGCAGTTCTTC
>-|12|TRBJ1-1|few|TRBV12-5
CASGQDIGEAFF
TGTGCTAGTGGCCAAGACATAGGCGAAGCTTTCTTT
>TRBD2|14|TRBJ2-7|-|TRBV12-3/TRBV12-4
CAGSLSGRAIEQYF
TGTGCCGGCAGTTTAAGCGGGAGGGCCATCGAGCAGTACTTC
>-|15|TRBJ2-7|many|TRBV6-5
CASSYSEAYIYEQYF
TGTGCCAGCAGTTACTCTGAAGCATATATTTACGAGCAGTACTTC
>-|16|TRBJ1-1|few|TRBV19
CASTKLPGRGNTEAFF
TGTGCCAGTACCAAACTCCCGGGCAGGGGGAACACTGAAGCTTTCTTT
>TRBD2|17|TRBJ2-1|many|TRBV11-1
CASRQLAGGPSYNEQFF
TGTGCCAGCAGACAACTAGCGGGGGGCCCGTCATACAATGAGCAGTTCTTC
>-|15|TRBJ2-5|-|TRBV10-3
CATQQGGKGGETQYF
TGTGCCACTCAACAGGGAGGGAAAGGTGGGGAGACCCAGTACTTC
>-|13|TRBJ1-1|many|TRBV12-3/TRBV12-4
CASSFGPGTEAFF
TGTGCCAGCAGTTTTGGGCCCGGCACTGAAGCTTTCTTT
>TRBD1|13|TRBJ2-1|few|TRBV7-2
CASSLLSAGGGFF
TGTGCCAGCAGCTTACTTTCGGCAGGGGGTGGGTTCTTC
>TRBD2|15|TRBJ2-2|few|TRBV20-1
CSAIGLAGYTGELFF
TGCAGTGCGATTGGACTAGCGGGGTACACCGGGGAGCTGTTTTTT
>TRBD2|17|TRBJ2-3|many|TRBV3-1
CASSHEREGVTGRTQYF
TGTGCCAGCAGCCATGAGCGGGAGGGCGTCACGGGTCGAACGCAGTATTTT
>TRBD1|14|TRBJ1-1|-|TRBV27
CASSLGGGGTEASF
TGTGCCAGCAGTTTGGGGGGAGGGGGCACTGAAGCTTCCTTT
>-|13|TRBJ1-5|many|TRBV10-2
CASSDSSWQPQHF
TGCGCCAGCAGTGATTCGTCTTGGCAGCCCCAGCATTTT
>-|14|TRBJ1-4|many|TRBV20-1
CSASSSSTNEKLFF
TGCAGTGCTAGTTCCAGTTCCACTAATGAAAAACTGTTTTTT
>TRBD1|14|TRBJ2-5|-|TRBV5-1
CASSVGQAGSSQYF
TGCGCCAGCAGCGTCGGACAGGCTGGGAGTAGCCAGTACTTC
>-|12|TRBJ2-5|-|TRBV14
CASSQAWETQYF
TGTGCCAGCAGCCAAGCCTGGGAGACCCAGTACTTC
>TRBD2|14|TRBJ2-7|many|TRBV7-9
CASSFPLASYEQYF
TGTGCCAGCAGCTTCCCACTAGCGAGCTACGAGCAGTACTTC
>-|15|TRBJ1-6|-|TRBV18
CASSPLGQDNSPLHF
TGTGCCAGCTCACCCCTGGGACAAGATAATTCACCCCTCCACTTT
>-|15|TRBJ1-3|few|TRBV20-1
CSASQDSHSGNTIYF
TGCAGTGCTTCCCAGGACAGTCACTCTGGAAACACCATATATTTT
>-|14|TRBJ2-2|-|TRBV28
CASSSKHRVGELFF
TGTGCCAGCAGTTCCAAGCATCGGGTCGGGGAGCTGTTTTTT
>-|14|TRBJ1-2|many|TRBV3-1
CASSLTQGDYGYTF
TGTGCCAGCAGCCTCACACAGGGAGACTATGGCTACACCTTC
>TRBD1|17|TRBJ2-5|-|TRBV6-2/TRBV6-3
CARRQGGIIIGAETQYF
TGTGCCAGAAGACAGGGTGGTATCATCATCGGAGCGGAGACCCAGTACTTC
>-|16|TRBJ1-2|-|TRBV7-9
CASSGVPPRDNYGYTF
TGTGCCAGCAGCGGAGTTCCCCCCAGGGATAACTATGGCTACACCTTC